The 27 T cell receptor beta chains in this list originate from one sample, sequenced in a study of read filtering for tumor transcriptome and immune sequencing. This library used 300 to 450 ng RNA and molecular barcoded adaptors spanning alpha/delta and beta/gamma chains. MiXCR was run by TCRdb on the reads, yielding one entry per CDR3 protein. The sample holds over 45,000 distinct CDR3 sequences; about 20% are singletons and the top ten take 30% to 45%. The sample comprised a population of CD138-negative cells sorted from bone marrow. Receptor source: a donor over 35 with multiple myeloma.

This clonotype occurred many times. V usage is TRBV7-2 and J usage is TRBJ2-3; weak D call: TRBD2 (5 bases). The V and J ends lost 6 bases and 0 bases respectively, with 13 bases between them. Germline CDR1 and CDR2: SGHTA and FQGNSA. The CDR3 covers 15 residues. CDR3 in amino acids: CASRPVRASTDTQYF. The CDR3 DNA sequence: TGTGCCAGCAGACCAGTGAGGGCCAGCACAGATACGCAGTATTTT. Together with reference TRBV7-2 and TRBJ2-3, the CDR3 gives the full variable domain: GAGVSQSPSNKVTEKGKDVELRCDPISGHTALYWYRQSLGQGLEFLIYFQGNSAPDKSGLPSDRFSAERTGGSVSTLTIQRTQQEDSAVYLCASRPVRASTDTQYFGPGTRLTVL.

This clonotype was seen ten or more times. CDR3 loop: CASTPRGGRTSYEQYF. DNA of the CDR3: TGTGCCAGTACCCCCCGGGGCGGGAGGACCTCCTACGAGCAGTACTTC. The chain carries TRBV19 and TRBJ2-7; TRBD2 matches at 8 bases. Germline values: CDR1 LNHDA, CDR2 SQIVND (reference sequence). Losses at the gene ends were 7 bases for V and 0 bases for J; bases not matched to a gene: 11. The CDR3 is 16 amino acids.

At least ten counts were recorded for this clonotype. The chain employs TRBV5-4 and TRBJ1-4; a possible D gene is TRBD1 (5 bases). Germline assignment: CDR1 SGHNT and CDR2 YYREEE (reference sequence). The CDR3 is made up of 15 amino acids. Trimming left V 1 base short and J 6 bases short, with 13 bases between. The DNA for the CDR3 is TGTGCCAGCAGCTTGTCGGGACGGGGAGATGAAAAACTGTTTTTT. It is translated as CASSLSGRGDEKLFF. The variable domain in full, with the rest retrieved from reference TRBV5-4 and TRBJ1-4, is ETGVTQSPTHLIKTRGQQVTLRCSSQSGHNTVSWYQQALGQGPQFIFQYYREEENGRGNFPPRFSGLQFPNYSSELNVNALELDDSALYLCASSLSGRGDEKLFFGSGTQLSVL.

This clonotype was detected ten times or more. A junction end diverges from the germline sequence, so it may reflect a read error. The chain combines TRBV18 with TRBJ2-7; D gene unclear. Per the germline V gene, CDR1 is KGHSH and CDR2 is LQKENI. This CDR3 is 14 amino acids long. CDR3 sequence reads: CASSPPSGSHEQYF. For the CDR3, the DNA is TGTGCCAGCTCACCACCTTCTGGCTCCCACGAGCAGTACTTC.

In this sample, this clonotype turned up many times. The chain couples TRBV6-2 or TRBV6-3 to TRBJ2-1; 7 bases fit TRBD1. This CDR3 contains 14 residues. V dropped 2 bases and J dropped 4; count of bases not matched to a gene: 2. The germline V gene encodes CDR1 MNHEY and CDR2 SVGEGT. In DNA form, the CDR3 reads TGTGCCAGCAGTTACACGACAGGGTACAATGAGCAGTTCTTC. This encodes CASSYTTGYNEQFF.

This clonotype was counted many times. The chain is built from TRBV3-1 and TRBJ2-1; 8 positions match TRBD2. There are 17 residues in the CDR3. V shed 2 bases and J 0 bases; nucleotides not matched to a gene: 6. Per germline, CDR1 LGHDT and CDR2 YNNKEL (reference sequence). In DNA, the CDR3 is TGTGCCAGCAGCCAACTGCCTAGCGGGTCCTCCTACAATGAGCAGTTCTTC. This sequence encodes CASSQLPSGSSYNEQFF.

This clonotype was detected many times. This chain uses TRBV11-1 with TRBJ2-1, with 7 bases that match TRBD2. Per germline, CDR1 SGHAT and CDR2 FQDESV (reference sequence). There are 15 residues in the CDR3. The ends lost 2 bases at V and 8 bases at J; junction bases unmatched: 9. In nucleotides, the CDR3 is TGTGCCAGCAGCTTAAGGCGGGAGTGGGAGTATGAGCAGTTCTTC. Translating it yields CASSLRREWEYEQFF.

This clonotype has only one observation. V usage is TRBV5-6 and J usage is TRBJ2-7; perhaps TRBD1 as D (5 bases). Trimming left V 4 bases short and J 0 bases short, with 8 bases between. The V gene's germline CDR1 is SGHDT and CDR2 YYEEEE. This CDR3 region has 13 residues. CDR3 sequence reads: CASSPQDSYEQYF. DNA of the CDR3: TGTGCCAGCAGCCCACAGGACTCCTACGAGCAGTACTTC.

The chain combines TRBV6-1 with TRBJ1-3, with a weak D call TRBD1 (5 bases). Trimming removed 10 bases at V and 1 base at J, with 14 bases between. This CDR3 has 14 residues. Per germline, CDR1 MNHNS and CDR2 SASEGT. CDR3 in amino acids: CANSLTVSGNTIYF. In DNA, the CDR3 is TGTGCCAACAGCTTGACAGTTTCTGGAAACACCATATATTTT.

This clonotype occurred many times. The chain couples TRBV6-2 or TRBV6-3 to TRBJ2-7; 9 positions match TRBD1. The CDR3 sequence is 15 residues long. V dropped 6 bases and J dropped 9; count of bases not matched to a gene: 15. The germline V gene has CDR1 MNHEY and CDR2 SVGEGT. This CDR3 is CASSLLQGAVRGQYF. For the CDR3, the DNA is TGTGCCAGCAGCCTACTACAGGGGGCCGTGCGAGGGCAGTACTTC.

This clonotype showed up many times. The V and J genes are TRBV20-1 and TRBJ2-1; a weak D match, TRBD2 (5 bases). The V and J ends lost 0 bases and 3 bases respectively, with 12 bases between them. Germline V gives CDR1 DFQATT, CDR2 SNEGSKA (reference sequence). The CDR3 runs to 15 residues. The CDR3 nucleotides read TGCAGTGCTAGAGATGGAGCGGATGTCTACAATGAGCAGTTCTTC. Protein: CSARDGADVYNEQFF.

In its sample, this clonotype was seen many times. The CDR3 protein is CASSPEIAGAPYNEQFF. The CDR3 DNA reads TGTGCCAGCTCACCAGAGATAGCGGGAGCCCCCTACAATGAGCAGTTCTTC. This chain joins TRBV18 and TRBJ2-1; the match to TRBD2 covers 9 bases. Losses at the gene ends were 2 bases for V and 2 bases for J; bases not matched to a gene: 7. Germline assignment: CDR1 KGHSH and CDR2 LQKENI. The length of the CDR3 is 17 residues.

This clonotype occurred a few times. The CDR3 loop reads CSASDPSSAYNEQFF. The CDR3 DNA sequence: TGCAGTGCTAGCGATCCATCTAGTGCGTACAATGAGCAGTTCTTC. J is TRBJ2-1 and V is TRBV20-1; D call uncertain. Trimming removed 3 bases at V and 4 bases at J, with 16 bases between. The CDR3 consists of 15 residues. Germline V CDR1 and CDR2: DFQATT, SNEGSKA (reference sequence).

A word on this clonotype: The junction departs from germline at one end; a sequencing error may be responsible. This chain links TRBV5-1 with TRBJ2-1; D is possibly TRBD2 (6 bases). The length of the CDR3 is 15 residues. The germline gives CDR1 SGHRS, CDR2 YFSETQ. CDR3 region: CASSLVGRQYNDQFF. The CDR3 region has the DNA TGCGCCAGCAGCCTGGTCGGGAGACAGTACAATGATCAGTTCTTC.

This clonotype was seen at least ten times. Here the CDR3 reads CASSLESGGRAEAFF. As DNA, the CDR3 is TGCGCCAGCAGCTTGGAATCAGGGGGGAGAGCTGAAGCTTTCTTT. J is TRBJ1-1 and V is TRBV5-1, with 7 bases lining up with TRBD1. The germline gives CDR1 SGHRS, CDR2 YFSETQ. After removal of 0 bases from V and 6 bases from J, the junction contained 8 bases not matched to a gene. CDR3 size: 15 residues. The whole variable domain, remainder taken from reference TRBV5-1 and TRBJ1-1, is KAGVTQTPRYLIKTRGQQVTLSCSPISGHRSVSWYQQTPGQGLQFLFEYFSETQRNKGNFPGRFSGRQFSNSRSEMNVSTLELGDSALYLCASSLESGGRAEAFFGQGTRLTVV.

This clonotype was seen more than once but under ten times. The chain is built from TRBV7-9 and TRBJ2-1, with D uncertain. V was pared by 3 bases and J by 6 bases, with 3 bases between. The V gene's germline CDR1 is SEHNR and CDR2 FQNEAQ (reference sequence). The CDR3 totals 11 residues. The DNA of the CDR3 is TGTGCCAGCAGCTTCAGCAATGAGCAGTTCTTC. It encodes CASSFSNEQFF.

This clonotype showed up many times. The chain employs TRBV4-1 and TRBJ2-3, with D perhaps matching TRBD1 or TRBD2 (5 bases each). CDR1 is MGHRA and CDR2 is YSYEKL in the germline V gene. Trimming removed 2 bases at V and 3 bases at J, with 15 bases between. This CDR3 has 16 amino acids. The CDR3 loop is CASSQSGPVGTDTQYF. DNA of the CDR3: TGCGCCAGCAGCCAATCGGGACCCGTCGGGACAGATACGCAGTATTTT.

Many counts were recorded for this clonotype. The chain couples TRBV28 to TRBJ2-1, with 12 nucleotides matching TRBD2. The ends lost 2 bases at V and 7 bases at J; junction bases unmatched: 3. Germline V gene sequence: CDR1 MDHEN, CDR2 SYDVKM. This CDR3 is built from 15 residues. The CDR3 DNA sequence: TGTGCCAGCAGTTTAGAGACTAGCGGGAGAAATGAGCAGTTCTTC. It is translated as CASSLETSGRNEQFF.

The rearrangement joins TRBV19 to TRBJ2-4, with D tentatively TRBD1 or TRBD2 (5 bases each). The germline CDR1 and CDR2 sequences are LNHDA and SQIVND (reference sequence). This CDR3 has 15 residues. With 5 bases removed from V and 0 bases from J, the gap between germline ends came to 11 bases. The CDR3 DNA reads as TGTGCCAGTAGTCCTAGCAGGGAAGCCAAAAACATTCAGTACTTC. This sequence encodes CASSPSREAKNIQYF.

There are many counts of this clonotype. The chain joins TRBV29-1 to TRBJ2-7, with TRBD1 as a possible D gene (6 bases). Trimming took off 2 bases at V and 7 bases at J, with 15 bases between the two ends. CDR3 length: 13 residues. Per the germline V gene, CDR1 is SQVTM and CDR2 is ANQGSEA. The CDR3 here is CSVERSAGVEQYF. The CDR3 bases are TGCAGCGTTGAAAGGTCGGCAGGGGTTGAGCAGTACTTC.

This clonotype was seen repeatedly, ten times or more. The chain uses TRBV6-2 or TRBV6-3 and TRBJ2-1; TRBD2 agrees at 9 bases. V shed 2 bases and J 2 bases; nucleotides not matched to a gene: 7. This CDR3 has 17 residues. CDR1 and CDR2 from the germline V gene are MNHEY and SVGEGT. The CDR3 is CASSYPGLAGPYNEQFF. The DNA for the CDR3 is TGTGCCAGCAGTTACCCAGGGCTAGCGGGACCCTACAATGAGCAGTTCTTC.

By proportion, this clonotype is medium-sized. The chain couples TRBV10-3 to TRBJ2-2; D is unclear. This CDR3 has 15 amino acids. Trimming took off 5 bases at V and 0 bases at J, with 10 bases between the two ends. Per germline, CDR1 ENHRY and CDR2 SYGVKD. The CDR3 here is CAISLDTSNTGELFF. In DNA form, the CDR3 reads TGTGCCATCAGTCTAGACACTTCGAACACCGGGGAGCTGTTTTTT.

This clonotype has at least ten counts. The CDR3, as DNA: TGTGCCAGCAGCTTAGGGACTAGCGAGATAAGGAATGAGCAGTTCTTC. Its protein is CASSLGTSEIRNEQFF. The chain carries TRBV11-2 and TRBJ2-1, with 9 bases lining up with TRBD2. V was clipped by 1 base and J by 7 bases; unmatched bases: 8. This CDR3 region has 16 residues. The germline V gene has CDR1 SGHAT and CDR2 FQNNGV.

This clonotype was found many times. This chain connects TRBV29-1 to TRBJ2-1, with a weak D call TRBD1 (7 bases). Germline V gene lookup returns CDR1 SQVTM and CDR2 ANQGSEA. With 6 bases removed from V and 7 bases from J, the gap between germline ends came to 19 bases. This CDR3 is built from 14 residues. CDR3 nucleotides: TGCAGCGTGCATTGGTCAGGGGGGAGAAATGAGCAGTTCTTC. Encoded protein: CSVHWSGGRNEQFF.

Concerning this clonotype itself: A much larger clone differs by one base, so this may be a read error. The chain joins TRBV29-1 to TRBJ1-1; no clear D gene. CDR3 length equals 13 residues. Deletions cut 5 bases from V and 2 bases from J, with 12 bases between. From germline, CDR1 is SQVTM and CDR2 ANQGSEA. CDR3 protein: CSVSQSINTEAFF. CDR3 DNA sequence: TGCAGCGTTTCACAGAGTATCAACACTGAAGCTTTCTTT.

This sequence joins TRBV28 and TRBJ2-7, with 7 nucleotides matching TRBD1. The CDR3 loop spans 13 amino acids. CDR1 and CDR2 (germline): MDHEN, SYDVKM. V was pared by 7 bases and J by 5 bases, with 8 bases of the junction left unmatched. In nucleotides, the CDR3 is TGTGCCAGCACGTTAACAGGGGTAGACGAGCAGTACTTC. Protein product: CASTLTGVDEQYF.

This clonotype has at least ten counts. This chain connects TRBV5-1 to TRBJ2-1, with TRBD2 matching over 10 bases. V gave up 4 bases and J gave up 4 bases; unmatched junction bases: 5. The CDR3 totals 15 residues. In germline, CDR1 is SGHRS, CDR2 YFSETQ. The CDR3 sequence is CASSELAGLYNEQFF. CDR3 bases: TGCGCCAGCAGCGAACTAGCGGGACTTTACAATGAGCAGTTCTTC.